Each of the 23 T cell receptor beta chains below was sequenced from the same sample in a study of response to subunit inactivated influenza vaccine. From the RT-PCR reads, TCRdb called clonotypes with MiXCR, one entry per CDR3 protein. The data contain roughly 650,000 distinct CDR3 sequences, around a sixth of them singletons. The material was PBMCs from blood, obtained roughly 13 days after vaccination. The receptor source for this set is a man aged 45-65 years who received an inactivated influenza vaccine.

This clonotype was seen only a few times. The CDR3 region is CASSHQGRAQYF. The CDR3 coding sequence is TGTGCCAGCAGCCATCAAGGGAGGGCGCAGTATTTT. This sequence joins TRBV11-2 and TRBJ2-3; TRBD2 agrees at 7 bases. From germline, CDR1 is SGHAT and CDR2 FQNNGV. The trim removed 5 bases at V and 10 bases at J, leaving 6 bases unmatched. The CDR3 spans 12 residues.

The chain links TRBV20-1 to TRBJ2-1, with 8 nucleotides matching TRBD2. Germline V gene lookup returns CDR1 DFQATT and CDR2 SNEGSKA (reference sequence). Trimming took 1 base from V and 0 from J; bases not matched to a gene: 5. The CDR3 has 16 residues. As DNA, the CDR3 is TGCAGTGCTAGAGCCCTAGCGGGCGCCTCCTACAATGAGCAGTTCTTC. Amino acids: CSARALAGASYNEQFF.

This clonotype was observed at least ten times. The chain's CDR3 is CASSLGFLDRKTSWANVLTF. The DNA for the CDR3 is TGTGCCAGCAGCTTAGGGTTCCTGGACAGAAAAACCTCCTGGGCCAACGTCCTGACTTTC. The rearrangement joins TRBV11-2 to TRBJ2-6; D is perhaps TRBD1 (6 bases). The CDR3 length is 20 residues. The germline V gene encodes CDR1 SGHAT and CDR2 FQNNGV. The V and J ends lost 1 base and 5 bases respectively, with 24 bases between them.

As to this clonotype: Just one base apart from a much larger clone, this may be a read error. The CDR3 protein is CASSPTRTGAYEQYF. DNA for the CDR3: TGTGCCAGCAGTCCGACCAGGACAGGGGCCTACGAGCAGTACTTC. This rearrangement joins TRBV28 to TRBJ2-7; TRBD1 matches 9 bases. CDR3 length: 15 residues. V was pared by 5 bases and J by 2 bases, with 7 bases of the junction left unmatched. Looked up from germline, CDR1 is MDHEN and CDR2 is SYDVKM.

This clonotype was observed many times. This chain links TRBV2 with TRBJ1-5; no definite D call. This CDR3 is 12 amino acids long. V was cut by 6 bases and J by 9 bases, with 12 bases left in between. CDR1 is SNHLY, CDR2 FYNNEI, per germline. The CDR3 is CASSELGRPQHF. The CDR3 DNA reads TGTGCCAGCAGCGAACTAGGGAGGCCCCAGCATTTT.

This clonotype has more than one count but fewer than ten. V is TRBV12-3 or TRBV12-4 and J is TRBJ2-7, with D uncertain. CDR3 length: 12 residues. V lost 2 bases and J lost 2, with 4 bases in between. The CDR3 spells CASSLQPYEQYF. CDR3 bases: TGTGCCAGCAGTTTACAGCCCTACGAGCAGTACTTC.

The chain carries TRBV30 and TRBJ1-4; D unresolved. With 0 bases removed from V and 9 bases from J, the gap between germline ends came to 5 bases. CDR1 GTSNPN and CDR2 SVGIG come from the germline V gene (reference sequence). CDR3 length: 11 amino acids. The CDR3 loop is CAWSVRQKLFF. The CDR3 bases are TGTGCCTGGAGTGTGCGGCAAAAACTGTTTTTT.

This clonotype was seen a handful of times. The chain has TRBV20-1 and TRBJ2-5, with 8 bases identical to TRBD1. V shed 6 bases, J shed 5 bases, and the junction held 8 bases outside the gene matches. This CDR3 contains 13 residues. The V gene's germline CDR1 is DFQATT and CDR2 SNEGSKA (reference sequence). CDR3 DNA sequence: TGCAGTGCCAAGAGGACAGGGTTGGAGACCCAGTACTTC. This gives the protein CSAKRTGLETQYF.

This clonotype was seen a few times. This chain's CDR3 is CASSLLGMGYTF. The CDR3 DNA reads TGTGCCAGCAGTTTATTGGGGATGGGCTACACCTTC. This sequence joins TRBV12-3 or TRBV12-4 and TRBJ1-2; no clear D gene. CDR3 length equals 12 residues. With 2 bases removed from V and 8 bases from J, the gap between germline ends came to 9 bases.

The sample holds a few counts of this clonotype. The V gene is TRBV27, the J gene TRBJ2-1; D is undetermined. Germline V CDR1 and CDR2: MNHEY, SMNVEV (reference sequence). V was pared by 6 bases and J by 0 bases, with 12 bases between. The length of the CDR3 is 15 residues. CDR3 protein: CASSFTESSYNEQFF. CDR3 bases: TGTGCCAGCAGCTTTACGGAGAGCTCCTACAATGAGCAGTTCTTC.

This clonotype was detected only a few times. The genes are TRBV6-2 or TRBV6-3 and TRBJ1-2; tentatively, D is TRBD1 (5 bases). Per germline, CDR1 MNHEY and CDR2 SVGEGT. This CDR3 spans 18 amino acids. Trimming removed 2 bases from V and 5 bases from J, with 24 bases in between. In nucleotides, the CDR3 is TGTGCCAGCAGTTACAGGGACCCAGGCGCCACCTATCCTTATGGCTACACCTTC. It translates to CASSYRDPGATYPYGYTF.

The V gene is TRBV29-1, the J gene TRBJ2-1, with unresolved D. The CDR3 loop spans 14 amino acids. Trimming took off 3 bases at V and 4 bases at J, with 13 bases between the two ends. CDR1 is SQVTM and CDR2 is ANQGSEA in the germline V gene. CDR3 sequence reads: CSVDLGPIYNEQFF. CDR3 DNA sequence: TGCAGCGTTGATTTAGGTCCAATTTACAATGAGCAGTTCTTC.

This clonotype was seen more than once but under ten times. The J gene is TRBJ2-7, the V gene TRBV10-2; D is uncertain. The germline V gene has CDR1 WSHSY and CDR2 SAAADI. Trimming took off 0 bases at V and 2 bases at J, with 11 bases between the two ends. The CDR3 extends over 15 amino acids. The CDR3 reads CASSESVDLPYEQYF. The DNA of the CDR3 is TGCGCCAGCAGTGAGTCGGTCGACTTACCCTACGAGCAGTACTTC.

This clonotype occurred a few times. V usage is TRBV7-2 and J usage is TRBJ1-4; no definite D call. V gave up 5 bases and J gave up 7 bases, with 14 bases separating them. Germline-derived CDR1 and CDR2 are SGHTA and FQGNSA. The CDR3 length is 14 residues. CDR3 nucleotides: TGTGCCAGCAGCCCAAACGTTTTAGGTGAAAAACTGTTTTTT. This codes for CASSPNVLGEKLFF. Full variable domain (rest looked up from reference TRBV7-2 and TRBJ1-4): GAGVSQSPSNKVTEKGKDVELRCDPISGHTALYWYRQSLGQGLEFLIYFQGNSAPDKSGLPSDRFSAERTGGSVSTLTIQRTQQEDSAVYLCASSPNVLGEKLFFGSGTQLSVL.

V usage is TRBV10-3 and J usage is TRBJ2-7; D gene unclear. Germline CDR1 reads ENHRY; CDR2 reads SYGVKD. Trimming shortened V by 0 bases and J by 2 bases, and 14 bases separated the two germline ends. CDR3 length equals 16 residues. CDR3 sequence (DNA): TGTGCCATCAGTGAGTCGGGTCGGGTGACCCCCTACGAGCAGTACTTC. It is translated as CAISESGRVTPYEQYF.

The rearrangement joins TRBV18 to TRBJ2-1; D remains unclear. Germline assignment: CDR1 KGHSH and CDR2 LQKENI. V dropped 7 bases and J dropped 7 bases, with 20 bases sitting between them. The CDR3 covers 15 residues. The CDR3, as DNA: TGTGCCAGCTTCCTGACTCTGGGTCATTCTAATGAGCAGTTCTTC. It specifies CASFLTLGHSNEQFF.

This clonotype was observed a few times. The chain links TRBV20-1 to TRBJ2-3; 12 bases are shared with TRBD2. The CDR3 is 17 amino acids. The germline V gene encodes CDR1 DFQATT and CDR2 SNEGSKA (reference sequence). The V segment lost 6 bases and the J segment 1 base; nucleotides outside the gene matches: 11. CDR3 sequence: CSASGLAGTWGTDTQYF. In DNA form, the CDR3 reads TGCAGTGCCTCGGGACTAGCGGGCACCTGGGGCACAGATACGCAGTATTTT.

Ten or more counts support this clonotype. The CDR3 reads CASSLPGPEKLFF. Here the CDR3 DNA reads TGTGCCAGCAGTCTACCGGGTCCTGAAAAACTGTTTTTT. V usage is TRBV25-1 and J usage is TRBJ1-4; no reliable D call. V lost 5 bases to trimming and J lost 7 bases, with 11 bases between them. Germline-derived CDR1 and CDR2 are MGHDK and SYGVNS. This CDR3 comprises 13 residues.

This chain connects TRBV11-1 to TRBJ2-5; the match to TRBD1 covers 7 bases. V shed 5 bases and J 2 bases; nucleotides not matched to a gene: 8. Germline V gives CDR1 SGHAT, CDR2 FQDESV (reference sequence). There are 15 residues in the CDR3. CDR3 protein: CASSPETGSQETQYF. DNA for the CDR3: TGTGCCAGCAGCCCCGAGACAGGGAGTCAAGAGACCCAGTACTTC.

The chain combines TRBV4-2 with TRBJ2-7; a weak D match, TRBD1 (5 bases). Germline V lookup: CDR1 LGHNA, CDR2 YNFKEQ. V was clipped by 0 bases and J by 0 bases, with 12 bases between them. This CDR3 region has 16 residues. CDR3 sequence (DNA): TGTGCCAGCAGCCAAGAATTTCAGGGAAGCTCCTACGAGCAGTACTTC. Translation: CASSQEFQGSSYEQYF.

This clonotype was seen more than once but under ten times. The chain links TRBV12-3 or TRBV12-4 to TRBJ1-4; D perhaps matches TRBD1 (5 bases). The V gene lost 8 bases and the J gene lost 4 bases, with 14 bases spanning the gap. The length of the CDR3 is 14 residues. CDR3 sequence (DNA): TGTGCCAGCGGACCGGGACGGAGTAATGAAAAACTGTTTTTT. As protein: CASGPGRSNEKLFF.

The sample holds a few counts of this clonotype. V and J are TRBV12-3 or TRBV12-4 and TRBJ2-7, with TRBD2 identical over 15 bases. The J segment lost 0 bases and the V segment lost 6 bases, leaving 3 bases of the junction unmatched. The CDR3 is made up of 16 amino acids. Here the CDR3 reads CASSKGLAGGSYEQYF. The CDR3 DNA reads TGTGCCAGCAGCAAGGGACTAGCGGGAGGCTCCTACGAGCAGTACTTC.

This clonotype was observed many times. The V call is TRBV11-2, the J call TRBJ2-7; D gene unclear. Germline CDR1 reads SGHAT; CDR2 reads FQNNGV. CDR3 size: 11 residues. V was pared by 5 bases and J by 4 bases, with 6 bases between. The CDR3 here is CASSREYEQYF. The CDR3 DNA reads as TGTGCCAGCAGCCGCGAGTACGAGCAGTACTTC. The complete variable domain, with remaining parts taken from reference TRBV11-2 and TRBJ2-7, reads EAGVAQSPRYKIIEKRQSVAFWCNPISGHATLYWYQQILGQGPKLLIQFQNNGVVDDSQLPKDRFSAERLKGVDSTLKIQPAKLEDSAVYLCASSREYEQYFGPGTRLTVT.